The 12 T cell receptor beta chains below all came from one sample that was sequenced in a study of vaccination and CD4 T cells after COVID-19. Their antigen targets remain unknown. Sequencing of the DNA from cultured CD4+ T cells was carried out with the Oncomine TCR Beta short-read assay. In TCRdb, the PCR reads were re-called with MiXCR into one record per CDR3 protein. The table shows about 15,000 distinct CDR3 sequences, with around 45% occurring only once. Described treatment: roughly 10-day PBMC culture with coronavirus spike peptide pools or control peptides (ViraFEST assay). Material for sequencing was CD4+ T cells from blood, cultured in vitro. These receptors came from a human donor who had recovered from COVID-19.

This clonotype was seen a few times. The J gene is TRBJ1-1, the V gene TRBV7-3; tentative D call: TRBD1 (6 bases). V gave up 6 bases and J gave up 3 bases, with 11 bases separating them. The CDR3 extends over 13 amino acids. Per germline, CDR1 SGHTA and CDR2 FQGTGA. CDR3 loop: CASSIRGDTEAFF. The CDR3 coding sequence is TGTGCCAGCAGTATAAGGGGGGACACTGAAGCTTTCTTT.

There are a few counts of this clonotype. The chain couples TRBV2 to TRBJ2-7; D might be TRBD2 (5 bases). Germline CDR1 SNHLY, CDR2 FYNNEI. Trimming cost V 3 bases and J 12 bases, with 15 bases left between them. The CDR3 runs 12 residues. CDR3 nucleotides: TGTGCCAGCAGTGAGGGAGCGTCAGTCCCGTACTTC. Translation: CASSEGASVPYF.

This sequence joins TRBV7-8 and TRBJ2-2; possible D gene TRBD1, 6 bases. This CDR3 region has 15 residues. V was pared by 3 bases and J by 2 bases, with 10 bases between. Germline CDR1 reads SGHVS; CDR2 reads FQNEAQ. The CDR3 DNA reads TGTGCCAGCAGCTTCGGGACACATAACACCGGGGAGCTGTTTTTT. Encoded protein: CASSFGTHNTGELFF.

The chain is built from TRBV30 and TRBJ2-5; 9 nucleotides line up with TRBD2. The J segment lost 1 base and the V segment lost 3 bases, leaving 3 bases of the junction unmatched. The CDR3 is 14 amino acids. Germline lookup yields CDR1 GTSNPN and CDR2 SVGIG (reference sequence). CDR3 sequence: CAWSPGLAQETQYF. The DNA for the CDR3 is TGTGCCTGGAGCCCGGGACTAGCCCAAGAGACCCAGTACTTC.

The chain recombines TRBV7-2 with TRBJ2-1; maybe TRBD1 (5 bases). CDR1 SGHTA and CDR2 FQGNSA come from the germline V gene. The length of the CDR3 is 16 residues. The V gene lost 5 bases and the J gene lost 0 bases, with 14 bases spanning the gap. CDR3 DNA sequence: TGTGCCAGCAGCCCTTCGACAGCCAGCTCCTACAATGAGCAGTTCTTC. The encoded protein is CASSPSTASSYNEQFF.

This clonotype showed up just a few times. This CDR3 is CASSRFVAGVSYNEQFF. The CDR3 region has the DNA TGTGCCAGCAGCCGCTTTGTAGCGGGAGTTTCCTACAATGAGCAGTTCTTC. The chain couples TRBV7-3 to TRBJ2-1; 9 positions agree with TRBD2. The CDR3 is 17 amino acids. The germline V gene encodes CDR1 SGHTA and CDR2 FQGTGA. V was clipped by 5 bases and J by 1 base; unmatched bases: 9.

This clonotype was seen just once. The J gene is TRBJ2-1, the V gene TRBV11-3, with 9 bases aligning to TRBD2. V shed 2 bases, J shed 7 bases, and the junction held 12 bases outside the gene matches. Germline V gene lookup returns CDR1 SGHNT and CDR2 YENEEA. The CDR3 is made up of 17 amino acids. CDR3 coding DNA: TGTGCCAGCAGCTTAAGTATGACTAGCGGACATGGGAATGAGCAGTTCTTC. Its protein product is CASSLSMTSGHGNEQFF.

This clonotype appeared once. The chain is built from TRBV7-2 and TRBJ2-7; 8 nucleotides align to TRBD1. Germline V gene lookup returns CDR1 SGHTA and CDR2 FQGNSA. Unmatched junction bases numbered 4, after V lost 3 bases and J lost 3 bases. This CDR3 region has 14 residues. The CDR3 region has the DNA TGTGCCAGCAGCTTTGGGACAGGAATCTACGAGCAGTACTTC. Protein: CASSFGTGIYEQYF. Combining the CDR3 with reference TRBV7-2 and TRBJ2-7 gives the whole variable domain GAGVSQSPSNKVTEKGKDVELRCDPISGHTALYWYRQSLGQGLEFLIYFQGNSAPDKSGLPSDRFSAERTGGSVSTLTIQRTQQEDSAVYLCASSFGTGIYEQYFGPGTRLTVT.

The rearrangement links TRBV20-1 to TRBJ1-2; D possibly corresponds to TRBD1 (6 bases). The CDR3 consists of 13 residues. Trimming shortened V by 5 bases and J by 8 bases, and 18 bases separated the two germline ends. CDR1 and CDR2 (germline): DFQATT, SNEGSKA (reference sequence). The CDR3 coding sequence is TGCAGTGCTCCTCACCGGACAGCGTGGGGCTACACCTTC. It yields the protein CSAPHRTAWGYTF.

This clonotype was seen more than once but under ten times. The V gene is TRBV5-1, the J gene TRBJ2-5; 9 positions agree with TRBD1. The CDR3 runs to 15 residues. Germline V lookup: CDR1 SGHRS, CDR2 YFSETQ. J was trimmed by 1 base and V by 2 bases; bases with no gene match: 3. CDR3 DNA: TGCGCCAGCAGCTTAGGGACAGGGTTCCAAGAGACCCAGTACTTC. Amino acid sequence: CASSLGTGFQETQYF.

This chain uses TRBV20-1 with TRBJ2-2; 8 bases fit TRBD1. The germline V gene has CDR1 DFQATT and CDR2 SNEGSKA (reference sequence). The CDR3 contains 16 residues. V was clipped by 2 bases and J by 1 base; unmatched bases: 6. CDR3 nucleotides: TGCAGTGCTAGACGGCAGGGGGCGGTGAACACCGGGGAGCTGTTTTTT. Translating gives CSARRQGAVNTGELFF.

V gene TRBV15 combines with J gene TRBJ2-1; 14 bases align to TRBD2. Trimming cost V 11 bases and J 8 bases; bases outside gene matches: 14. Germline CDR1 LNHNV, CDR2 YYDKDF (reference sequence). The CDR3 is 16 residues long. CDR3 sequence reads: CAAKKPGLAGGDEQFF. The DNA of the CDR3 is TGTGCCGCCAAAAAGCCCGGACTAGCGGGGGGCGATGAGCAGTTCTTC.